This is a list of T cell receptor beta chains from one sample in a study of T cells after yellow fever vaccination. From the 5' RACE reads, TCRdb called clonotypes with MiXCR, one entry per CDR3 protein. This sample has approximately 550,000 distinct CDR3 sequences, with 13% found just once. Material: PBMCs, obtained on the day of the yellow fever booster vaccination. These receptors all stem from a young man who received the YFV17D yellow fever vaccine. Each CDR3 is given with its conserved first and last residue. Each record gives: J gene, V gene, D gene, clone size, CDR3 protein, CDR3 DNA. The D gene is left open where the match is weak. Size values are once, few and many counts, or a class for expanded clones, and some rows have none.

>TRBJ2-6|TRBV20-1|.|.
CSAEQETGANVLTF
TGCAGTGCTGAACAGGAAACTGGGGCCAACGTCCTGACTTTC
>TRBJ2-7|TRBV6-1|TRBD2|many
CASSPPAGAGYEQYF
TGTGCCAGCAGTCCTCCGGCGGGAGCCGGATACGAGCAGTACTTC
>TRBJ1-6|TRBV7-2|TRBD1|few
CASSGNRGLEPLHF
TGTGCCAGCAGCGGGAACAGGGGGTTAGAACCCCTCCACTTT
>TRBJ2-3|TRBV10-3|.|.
CAISESSDWTDTQYF
TGTGCCATCAGTGAGTCGTCTGACTGGACAGATACGCAGTATTTT
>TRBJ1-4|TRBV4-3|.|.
CASSQDRPGEKLFF
TGCGCCAGCAGCCAAGATAGACCCGGTGAAAAACTGTTTTTT
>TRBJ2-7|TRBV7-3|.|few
CASSPSPGGRQYF
TGTGCCAGCAGTCCAAGCCCCGGGGGCAGGCAGTACTTC
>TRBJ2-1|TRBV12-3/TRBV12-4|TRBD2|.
CASSFAGGPNEQFF
TGTGCCAGCAGTTTTGCGGGAGGTCCGAATGAGCAGTTCTTC
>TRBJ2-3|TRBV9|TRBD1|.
CASSVRTGGGSSTDTQYF
TGTGCCAGCAGCGTCCGGACAGGGGGCGGGAGTAGTACAGATACGCAGTATTTT
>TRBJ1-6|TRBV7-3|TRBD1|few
CASSLSGTGDDNSPLHF
TGTGCCAGCAGCCTTTCCGGGACAGGGGACGATAATTCACCCCTCCACTTT
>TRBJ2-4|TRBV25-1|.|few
CASSASGLVNIQYF
TGTGCCAGCAGTGCATCGGGACTTGTAAACATTCAGTACTTC
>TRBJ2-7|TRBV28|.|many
CASHLDAGYEQYF
TGTGCCAGCCATCTGGACGCAGGATACGAGCAGTACTTC
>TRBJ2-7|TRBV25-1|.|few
CASKQGGNEQYF
TGTGCCAGCAAACAGGGAGGGAACGAGCAGTACTTC
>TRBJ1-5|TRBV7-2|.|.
CASSLDRAQPQHF
TGTGCCAGCAGCTTAGATCGGGCACAGCCCCAGCATTTT
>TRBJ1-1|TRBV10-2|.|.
CASRWESGGQAFF
TGCGCCAGCAGGTGGGAAAGCGGTGGTCAGGCTTTCTTT
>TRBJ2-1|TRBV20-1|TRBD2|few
CSALTILAGTVTYNEQFF
TGCAGTGCTCTCACCATTTTAGCGGGCACCGTTACCTACAATGAGCAGTTCTTC
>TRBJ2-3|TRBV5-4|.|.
CASSSPDEFTQYF
TGTGCCAGCAGCTCGCCGGATGAGTTTACGCAGTATTTT
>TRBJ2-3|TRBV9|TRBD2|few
CASSVFSGRADTDTQYF
TGTGCCAGCAGCGTATTTAGCGGGAGGGCCGACACAGATACGCAGTATTTT
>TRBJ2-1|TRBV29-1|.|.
CIGHTGGNEQFF
TGCATCGGCCACACCGGGGGCAATGAGCAGTTCTTC
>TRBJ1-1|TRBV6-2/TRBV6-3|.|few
CASSYWGILNTEAFF
TGTGCCAGCAGTTACTGGGGGATATTGAACACTGAAGCTTTCTTT
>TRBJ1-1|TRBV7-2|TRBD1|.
CASSRLVGTGTTEAFF
TGTGCCAGCAGCCGACTGGTGGGGACAGGGACCACTGAAGCTTTCTTT
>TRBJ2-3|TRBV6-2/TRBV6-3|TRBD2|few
CASSYAGGTDTQYF
TGTGCCAGCAGTTACGCGGGAGGCACAGATACGCAGTATTTT
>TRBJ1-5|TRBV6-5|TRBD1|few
CASSYIQGAQPQHF
TGTGCCAGCAGTTATATTCAGGGGGCTCAGCCCCAGCATTTT
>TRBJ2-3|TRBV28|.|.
CASTSGTASTDTQYF
TGTGCCAGCACCTCCGGGACTGCATCCACAGATACGCAGTATTTT
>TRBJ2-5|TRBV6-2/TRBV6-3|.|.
CASTNGGETQYF
TGTGCCAGCACCAACGGTGGGGAGACCCAGTACTTC
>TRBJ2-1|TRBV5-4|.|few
CASSSWHEQFF
TGTGCCAGCAGTTCGTGGCATGAGCAGTTCTTC
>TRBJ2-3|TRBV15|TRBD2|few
CATSRGSGRGTDTQYF
TGTGCCACCAGCAGAGGAAGCGGGAGGGGAACAGATACGCAGTATTTT
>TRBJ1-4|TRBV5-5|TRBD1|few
CASSLGQGAGATNEKLFF
TGTGCCAGCAGCTTAGGACAGGGGGCGGGCGCAACTAATGAAAAACTGTTTTTT
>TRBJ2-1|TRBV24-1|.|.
CATSNFDEQFF
TGTGCCACCAGTAACTTCGATGAGCAGTTCTTC
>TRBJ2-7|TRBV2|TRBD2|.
CASRTSGRPYEQYF
TGTGCCAGCAGGACTAGCGGGAGACCCTACGAGCAGTACTTC
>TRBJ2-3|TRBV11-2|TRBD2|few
CASRWTSGRGTDTQYF
TGTGCCAGCAGGTGGACTAGCGGAAGGGGAACAGATACGCAGTATTTT
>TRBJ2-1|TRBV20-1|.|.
CSVVVVGEQFF
TGCAGTGTTGTGGTAGTGGGTGAGCAGTTCTTC
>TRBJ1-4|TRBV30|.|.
CAWSVRVAIGRGEKLFF
TGTGCCTGGAGTGTAAGGGTGGCTATAGGCCGGGGTGAAAAACTGTTTTTT
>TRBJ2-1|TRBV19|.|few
CASSIGPGRDEQFF
TGTGCCAGTAGTATAGGACCAGGCCGCGATGAGCAGTTCTTC
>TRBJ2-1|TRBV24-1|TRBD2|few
CATSDERGYNEQFF
TGTGCCACCAGTGATGAGCGGGGGTACAATGAGCAGTTCTTC
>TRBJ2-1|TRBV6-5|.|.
CASSYSREPYNEQFF
TGTGCCAGCAGTTACTCGCGGGAACCCTACAATGAGCAGTTCTTC
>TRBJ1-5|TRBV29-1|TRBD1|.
CSVRTGTSNQPQHF
TGCAGCGTTAGGACAGGGACTAGCAATCAGCCCCAGCATTTT
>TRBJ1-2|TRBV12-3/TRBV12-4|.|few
CASSSTPIADGYTF
TGTGCCAGCAGCTCCACGCCCATAGCAGATGGCTACACCTTC
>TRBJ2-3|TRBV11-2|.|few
CASSSLTRTDTQYF
TGTGCCAGCAGCTCCCTGACGCGGACAGATACGCAGTATTTT